Each of the 13 T cell receptor beta chains below was sequenced from the same sample in a study of identical twins. In TCRdb, the 5' RACE reads were re-called with MiXCR into one record per CDR3 protein. This repertoire shows roughly 1.6 million distinct CDR3 sequences, roughly 35% found once; its top ten account for under 0.35%. Input material: cord blood. Receptors originate from a newborn girl in good health.

This rearrangement joins TRBV3-1 to TRBJ2-3, with D tentatively TRBD2 (7 bases). Germline CDR1 LGHDT, CDR2 YNNKEL (reference sequence). The CDR3 runs to 15 residues. With 1 base removed from V and 6 bases from J, the gap between germline ends came to 14 bases. In DNA, the CDR3 is TGTGCCAGCAGCCAAGTAAACGGGGGGCGGGATACGCAGTATTTT. It is translated as CASSQVNGGRDTQYF.

This clonotype was found many times. The rearrangement joins TRBV28 to TRBJ2-3, with D possibly TRBD2 on 6 matching bases. CDR1 is MDHEN and CDR2 is SYDVKM in the germline V gene. This CDR3 is 17 amino acids long. V was trimmed by 1 base and J by 1 base, leaving 15 bases between them. CDR3 sequence reads: CASSLSPLAYRTDTQYF. CDR3 nucleotide sequence: TGTGCCAGCAGTTTATCCCCCCTAGCGTATCGCACAGATACGCAGTATTTT.

This clonotype was detected a few times. This sequence joins TRBV20-1 and TRBJ2-7; weak D call: TRBD2 (6 bases). Per germline, CDR1 DFQATT and CDR2 SNEGSKA (reference sequence). The CDR3 spans 14 residues. The V gene lost 6 bases and the J gene lost 1 base, with 16 bases spanning the gap. The CDR3 sequence: CSASSPGESYEQYF. In DNA, the CDR3 is TGCAGTGCCTCGTCCCCGGGGGAGTCCTACGAGCAGTACTTC.

CDR3 protein: CATSRPGQGIYEQYF. The CDR3 DNA reads TGTGCCACCAGCAGACCGGGACAGGGGATATACGAGCAGTACTTC. The chain combines TRBV15 with TRBJ2-7, with 10 bases fitting TRBD1. Germline CDR1 is LNHNV and CDR2 is YYDKDF (reference sequence). This CDR3 region has 15 residues. J gave up 4 bases and V 2 bases, and 5 bases lay outside the gene matches.

The V and J genes are TRBV24-1 and TRBJ1-2, with TRBD1 identical over 7 bases. CDR1 and CDR2 (germline): KGHDR, SFDVKD. The J segment lost 5 bases and the V segment lost 3 bases, leaving 11 bases of the junction unmatched. CDR3 length: 16 residues. The CDR3 coding sequence is TGTGCCACCAGTGATCCCCTTGGACAGGCGGGATATGGCTACACCTTC. It encodes CATSDPLGQAGYGYTF.

This clonotype was recorded once. The germline gene is not matched at one end of the junction; a read error may be the cause. This chain connects TRBV7-2 to TRBJ1-2; possible D gene TRBD1, 6 bases. The CDR3 runs to 15 residues. Germline values: CDR1 SGHTA, CDR2 FQGNSA. The CDR3 spells CASSLVAQGFYGHTF. In nucleotides, the CDR3 is TGTGCCAGCAGCTTAGTAGCTCAGGGGTTCTATGGCCACACCTTC. Supplemented by reference TRBV7-2 and TRBJ1-2, the full variable domain reads GAGVSQSPSNKVTEKGKDVELRCDPISGHTALYWYRQSLGQGLEFLIYFQGNSAPDKSGLPSDRFSAERTGGSVSTLTIQRTQQEDSAVYLCASSLVAQGFYGHTFGSGTRLTVV.

This clonotype appeared many times. The gene calls are TRBV12-3 or TRBV12-4 and TRBJ2-3; D not resolved. V was trimmed by 6 bases and J by 4 bases, leaving 8 bases between them. The CDR3 consists of 12 residues. The CDR3 DNA follows: TGTGCCAGCAGCTTGTTATCAGATACGCAGTATTTT. Translating gives CASSLLSDTQYF.

This clonotype has only a few counts. V and J are TRBV5-1 and TRBJ2-2; TRBD1 might be the D (6 bases). The CDR3 is 16 residues long. V was pared by 4 bases and J by 1 base, with 14 bases between. The germline gives CDR1 SGHRS, CDR2 YFSETQ. The CDR3 nucleotides read TGCGCCAGCAGCCGACTTCCGGGACAGAACACCGGGGAGCTGTTTTTT. It specifies CASSRLPGQNTGELFF. Variable domain in full (rest from reference TRBV5-1 and TRBJ2-2): KAGVTQTPRYLIKTRGQQVTLSCSPISGHRSVSWYQQTPGQGLQFLFEYFSETQRNKGNFPGRFSGRQFSNSRSEMNVSTLELGDSALYLCASSRLPGQNTGELFFGEGSRLTVL.

The sample holds a few counts of this clonotype. The chain is built from TRBV18 and TRBJ2-3; D not resolved. Germline V gene sequence: CDR1 KGHSH, CDR2 LQKENI. The CDR3 is made up of 17 amino acids. V dropped 2 bases and J dropped 0 bases, with 15 bases sitting between them. The CDR3 reads CASSPGVISSSTDTQYF. The CDR3 DNA reads as TGTGCCAGCTCACCAGGGGTAATCAGCTCTAGCACAGATACGCAGTATTTT.

The chain carries TRBV10-2 and TRBJ2-3; 10 bases agree with TRBD2. The CDR3 runs 18 residues. Germline V lookup: CDR1 WSHSY, CDR2 SAAADI. V lost 0 bases and J lost 2; bases outside the gene matches: 8. The CDR3, as DNA: TGCGCCAGCAGTGAGTCGAGTAGGCTAGCGGGAGTCACAGATACGCAGTATTTT. Its translation: CASSESSRLAGVTDTQYF.

This clonotype is a singleton in its sample. The chain uses TRBV29-1 and TRBJ2-5; 10 bases agree with TRBD1. The trim removed 4 bases at V and 5 bases at J, leaving 4 bases unmatched. The CDR3 covers 13 residues. Looked up from germline, CDR1 is SQVTM and CDR2 is ANQGSEA. The CDR3: CSVGQGAGETQYF. Here the CDR3 DNA reads TGCAGCGTTGGACAGGGGGCTGGGGAGACCCAGTACTTC.

The sample holds a few counts of this clonotype. V and J are TRBV7-9 and TRBJ2-3; a weak D match, TRBD1 (5 bases). The CDR3 extends over 16 amino acids. CDR1 SEHNR and CDR2 FQNEAQ come from the germline V gene (reference sequence). V lost 6 bases to trimming and J lost 5 bases, with 21 bases between them. CDR3 sequence: CASRYRSYTPQDTQYF. The CDR3 bases are TGTGCCAGCAGGTACAGGTCTTATACCCCTCAAGATACGCAGTATTTT.

The chain recombines TRBV25-1 with TRBJ2-3; TRBD2 matches 14 bases. The CDR3 has 17 residues. J was trimmed by 2 bases and V by 4 bases; bases with no gene match: 5. Germline V lookup: CDR1 MGHDK, CDR2 SYGVNS. The CDR3 nucleotides are TGTGCCAGCAGTGGGACTAGCGGGGGGCAGTCCACAGATACGCAGTATTTT. It yields the protein CASSGTSGGQSTDTQYF.